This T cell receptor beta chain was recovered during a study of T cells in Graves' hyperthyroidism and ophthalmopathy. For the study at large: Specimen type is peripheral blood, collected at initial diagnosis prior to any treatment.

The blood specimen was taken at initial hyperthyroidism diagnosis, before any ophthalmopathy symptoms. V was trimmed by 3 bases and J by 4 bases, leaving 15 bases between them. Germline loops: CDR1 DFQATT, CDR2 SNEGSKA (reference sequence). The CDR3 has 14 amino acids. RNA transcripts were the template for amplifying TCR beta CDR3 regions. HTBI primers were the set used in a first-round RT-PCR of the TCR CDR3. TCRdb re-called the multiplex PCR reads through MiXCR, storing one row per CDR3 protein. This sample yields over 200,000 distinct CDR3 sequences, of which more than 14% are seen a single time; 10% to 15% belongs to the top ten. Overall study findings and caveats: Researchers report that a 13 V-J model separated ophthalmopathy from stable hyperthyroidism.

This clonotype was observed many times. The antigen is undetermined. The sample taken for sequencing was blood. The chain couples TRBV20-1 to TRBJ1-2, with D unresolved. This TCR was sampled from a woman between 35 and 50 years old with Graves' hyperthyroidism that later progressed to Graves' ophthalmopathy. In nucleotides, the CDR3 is TGCAGTGCTAGTCTACCGACCGAGACCTATGGCTACACCTTC. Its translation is CSASLPTETYGYTF.